This T cell receptor beta chain stems from a study of T cell repertoires in cytomegalovirus infection (dated by TCRdb to between 2018 and 2021). About the investigation overall: Alongside well-studied HLA-B-restricted epitopes, the peptide stimulations were aimed at recently identified HLA-C-restricted CMV epitopes, whose presentation resists viral immunomodulation. The HLA type of each donor mattered for the analysis, because public TCR beta signatures pointed to carriage of CMV infection along with the matching HLA type.

Sequencing relied on an Illumina HiSeq 1500. The public reads were run again by TCRdb, first through fastp at Q25 and then through MiXCR, and only productive beta chains were kept. Rows are unified per CDR3 protein, each entry keeping the most common DNA and genes. This sample holds around 430,000 distinct CDR3 sequences; under 55% were observed only once. The ten largest clones take up around two fifths of the sample. The treatment or condition label corresponds to: in vitro stimulation with specific CMV peptide epitopes to enrich CMV-specific T cells. In its sample, this clonotype was seen once. Which antigen it targets is not known. Base quality data are lacking; no much larger clone is found one base away. One read amounts to weak evidence. Here is what the overall study found, with its caveats: The ex vivo response was dominated by HLA-C-restricted CMV-specific TCR beta clonotypes, and the single most frequent clonotype in two of eight donors was supplied by these HLA-C-restricted clonotypes. Carriers of CMV infection plus the relevant HLA type were discriminated by the cumulative frequency of public TCR beta family members in the study cohort and in an independent approximately 360-donor cohort.

V is pared back by 3 bases and J by 2 bases, with 12 bases lying between the germline termini. The CDR3 goes from the cysteine to the phenylalanine over 15 residues. Here the CDR3 DNA is all that survives: 45 bases in frame from base 1. CDR1 and CDR2 are read off the germline V gene (reference sequence) as SGHNT and YYREEE. This receptor was taken from a human donor in good health (CMV status not recorded). Some clones in this sample may be carry-over from other donors' samples. The chain joins TRBV5-4 to TRBJ2-1, with the D gene tentatively TRBD1 or TRBD2, based on 5 matching bases in each. Source: cultured PBMCs, taken from culture after CMV antigen stimulation. Here is the DNA: TGTGCCAGCAGCTCCTTTTCGGGGCCCTACAATGAGCAGTTCTTC. Its protein product is CASSSFSGPYNEQFF.